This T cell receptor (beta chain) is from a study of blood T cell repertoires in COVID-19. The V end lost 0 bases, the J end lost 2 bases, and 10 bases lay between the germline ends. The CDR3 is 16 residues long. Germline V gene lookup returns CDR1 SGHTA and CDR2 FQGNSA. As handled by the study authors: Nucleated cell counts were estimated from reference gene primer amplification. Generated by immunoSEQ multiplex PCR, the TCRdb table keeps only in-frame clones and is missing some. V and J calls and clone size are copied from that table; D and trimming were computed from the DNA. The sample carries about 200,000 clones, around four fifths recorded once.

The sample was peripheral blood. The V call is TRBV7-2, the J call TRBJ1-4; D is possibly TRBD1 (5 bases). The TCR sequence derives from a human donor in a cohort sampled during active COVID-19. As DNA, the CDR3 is TGTGCCAGCAGCTTAGCGCCGGCAGGGACTAATGAAAAACTGTTTTTT. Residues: CASSLAPAGTNEKLFF.